The rows below give T cell receptor beta chains drawn from one sample of a study of blood T cell repertoires in COVID-19. Clones were sequenced by immunoSEQ multiplex PCR, and TCRdb holds only the in-frame ones, with some missing. Of about 240,000 clones in the sample, about 89% were seen once. The sequenced material came from PBMCs or T cells enriched from blood (not recorded which). These receptors were taken from a woman between 25 and 40 years old who had recovered from COVID-19. CDR3s include the opening cysteine and the closing phenylalanine or tryptophan. The order of the fields is clone size, D gene, J gene, V gene, CDR3 protein, CDR3 DNA. The D gene is left open where the match is weak. Some rows have no size entry. The others give once, few or many, or a class for an expanded clone.

.,.,TRBJ2-3,TRBV2,CASTPNLGVGDTQYF,TGTGCCAGCACCCCTAATTTGGGAGTGGGAGATACGCAGTATTTT
.,TRBD1,TRBJ2-2,TRBV9,CASSASQGAAGELFF,TGTGCCAGCAGCGCCTCACAGGGGGCGGCCGGGGAGCTGTTTTTT
.,TRBD1,TRBJ2-2,TRBV6-1,CASSDPRTGVNTGELFF,TGTGCCAGCAGTGACCCGAGGACAGGGGTAAATACCGGGGAGCTGTTTTTT
.,TRBD2,TRBJ2-1,TRBV27,CASRGLAGSNEQFF,TGTGCCAGCAGGGGACTAGCGGGGAGCAATGAGCAGTTCTTC
.,.,TRBJ2-7,TRBV20-1,CSASSGLRVSYEQYF,TGCAGTGCTAGTAGCGGTTTAAGGGTATCCTACGAGCAGTACTTC
few,.,TRBJ1-1,TRBV28,CASSLSRPQGAAFF,TGTGCCAGCAGTTTGTCCCGCCCCCAAGGGGCCGCTTTCTTT
.,TRBD2,TRBJ2-1,TRBV5-4,CASGMLAGSNEQFF,TGTGCCAGCGGTATGCTAGCGGGATCCAATGAGCAGTTCTTC
.,TRBD2,TRBJ2-1,TRBV10-3,CAISGGSGTYNEQFF,TGTGCCATCAGTGGAGGTAGCGGGACCTACAATGAGCAGTTCTTC
.,TRBD1,TRBJ1-2,TRBV29-1,CSVVTGGWTEGYTF,TGCAGCGTTGTTACAGGGGGCTGGACCGAGGGCTACACCTTC
.,.,TRBJ1-3,TRBV9,CASARGSDSGNTIYF,TGTGCCAGTGCCCGCGGCTCCGACTCTGGAAACACCATATATTTT
.,TRBD2,TRBJ2-1,TRBV4-1,CASTLRAGGPYEQFF,TGCGCCAGCACGCTCCGGGCGGGAGGGCCCTATGAGCAGTTCTTC
.,TRBD1,TRBJ1-2,TRBV24-1,CATSDATTGPFRGGYTF,TGTGCCACCAGTGACGCCACGACAGGGCCCTTTCGTGGTGGCTACACCTTC
.,.,TRBJ1-5,TRBV28,CASFGGNQPQHF,TGTGCCAGCTTTGGAGGCAATCAGCCCCAGCATTTT
.,.,TRBJ2-2,TRBV7-2,CASSFSNTGELFF,TGTGCCAGCAGCTTTTCAAACACCGGGGAGCTGTTTTTT
.,TRBD2,TRBJ2-3,TRBV10-3,CAISPKTSGGTDTQYF,TGTGCCATCAGCCCGAAGACTAGCGGGGGCACAGATACGCAGTATTTT
.,TRBD1,TRBJ2-7,TRBV6-5,CASSYLGTASYEQYF,TGTGCCAGCAGTTACCTTGGGACAGCGTCCTACGAGCAGTACTTC
.,TRBD1,TRBJ1-5,TRBV30,CAWSGQGNSNQPQHF,TGTGCCTGGAGTGGACAGGGAAATAGCAATCAGCCCCAGCATTTT
.,.,TRBJ1-1,TRBV29-1,CSACDSAGTEAFF,TGCAGCGCCTGTGACAGTGCTGGCACTGAAGCTTTCTTT
.,.,TRBJ1-2,TRBV20-1,CSARSRSDYTF,TGCAGTGCTAGATCAAGGAGCGACTACACCTTC
.,.,TRBJ1-4,TRBV28,CASSFWYSPNEKLFF,TGTGCCAGCAGTTTCTGGTATAGCCCTAATGAAAAACTGTTTTTT
.,.,TRBJ2-4,TRBV5-1,CASSLGQDPNIQYF,TGCGCCAGCAGCTTGGGACAGGACCCAAACATTCAGTACTTC
.,.,TRBJ1-1,TRBV7-3,CASSLTAQSLNTEAFF,TGTGCCAGCAGCTTAACCGCGCAATCTCTGAACACTGAAGCTTTCTTT
few,.,TRBJ1-5,TRBV28,CASSLTVSNQPQHF,TGTGCCAGCAGTTTAACGGTTAGCAATCAGCCCCAGCATTTT
many,TRBD2,TRBJ2-7,TRBV2,CASSGRTSGRDEQYF,TGTGCCAGCAGTGGCCGGACTAGCGGCAGGGACGAGCAGTACTTC
.,TRBD1,TRBJ1-2,TRBV28,CASSWTGGDYGYTF,TGTGCCAGCAGTTGGACAGGGGGCGACTATGGCTACACCTTC
once,.,TRBJ1-4,TRBV24-1,CATSDSTGYANEKLFF,TGTGCCACCAGTGATTCTACAGGGTATGCTAATGAAAAACTGTTTTTT
.,.,TRBJ2-2,TRBV10-3,CAISAVTTTGELFF,TGTGCCATCAGTGCGGTGACAACCACCGGGGAGCTGTTTTTT
.,.,TRBJ2-4,TRBV28,CASSPTGSGIGGNIQYF,TGTGCCAGCAGTCCAACCGGGAGTGGCATCGGCGGGAACATTCAGTACTTC
.,TRBD1,TRBJ2-7,TRBV10-3,CAIRTGQGEHEQYF,TGTGCCATCAGGACGGGACAGGGTGAACACGAGCAGTACTTC
.,.,TRBJ1-4,TRBV11-3,CASSLAYVAAKNEKLFF,TGTGCCAGCAGCTTAGCATATGTGGCGGCAAAAAATGAAAAACTGTTTTTT
.,.,TRBJ2-3,TRBV30,CAWSHSTDTQYF,TGTGCCTGGAGTCACAGTACAGATACGCAGTATTTT
.,.,TRBJ1-2,TRBV27,CASSSRVTGLGYSYGYTF,TGTGCCAGCAGCTCGAGGGTCACAGGGCTAGGCTATTCATATGGCTACACCTTC
.,TRBD1,TRBJ1-1,TRBV18,CASSPDRGTTEAFF,TGTGCCAGCTCACCGGACAGGGGGACCACTGAAGCTTTCTTT
.,TRBD2,TRBJ2-5,TRBV11-2,CASSSLGGRGEETQYF,TGTGCCAGCAGCTCCCTCGGCGGGAGGGGGGAAGAGACCCAGTACTTC
once,.,TRBJ2-1,TRBV18,CASSEGRSRDEQFF,TGTGCCAGCTCCGAAGGGAGAAGCCGGGATGAGCAGTTCTTC
once,.,TRBJ1-5,TRBV24-1,CATSDPGSPEGQPQHF,TGTGCCACCAGTGATCCTGGATCCCCGGAGGGTCAGCCCCAGCATTTT
.,.,TRBJ1-1,TRBV11-1,CASSSPRPYTEAFF,TGTGCCAGCTCCTCCCCCCGTCCTTACACTGAAGCTTTCTTT
.,TRBD2,TRBJ2-1,TRBV6-4,CASSASGIKSNEQFF,TGTGCCAGCAGTGCTAGCGGGATAAAAAGCAATGAGCAGTTCTTC
.,TRBD2,TRBJ2-5,TRBV14,CASSQVRIAGPLQETQYF,TGTGCCAGCAGCCAAGTGAGAATAGCGGGACCACTTCAAGAGACCCAGTACTTC
.,.,TRBJ2-2,TRBV13,CASSLLQTNTGELFF,TGTGCCAGCAGCCTCCTCCAGACGAACACCGGGGAGCTGTTTTTT
.,TRBD2,TRBJ2-5,TRBV11-2,CASSISRTSGRGEETQYF,TGTGCCAGCAGCATTAGCCGGACTAGCGGGAGGGGGGAAGAGACCCAGTACTTC
.,TRBD2,TRBJ2-3,TRBV5-1,CASSLEASGIGRLNTQYF,TGCGCCAGCAGCTTGGAGGCTAGCGGGATAGGTAGGCTAAATACGCAGTATTTT
once,TRBD2,TRBJ2-5,TRBV14,CASSQDPAGALQETQYF,TGTGCCAGCAGCCAAGACCCAGCGGGGGCCCTCCAAGAGACCCAGTACTTC
.,TRBD2,TRBJ2-3,TRBV14,CASSQAGGLDTQYF,TGTGCCAGCAGCCAAGCCGGGGGGTTAGATACGCAGTATTTT
.,TRBD1,TRBJ2-6,TRBV7-9,CASSKPQGATLSGANVLTF,TGTGCCAGCAGCAAACCACAGGGGGCTACATTATCTGGGGCCAACGTCCTGACTTTC
.,TRBD1,TRBJ1-1,TRBV28,CASSLAGDRGRSVLF,TGTGCCAGCAGTTTGGCAGGGGACAGGGGGCGCAGCGTGCTCTTT
.,TRBD1,TRBJ2-6,TRBV28,CASSLVGQGVSGANVLTF,TGTGCCAGCAGTTTAGTAGGACAGGGGGTTTCTGGGGCCAACGTCCTGACTTTC
.,TRBD2,TRBJ2-3,TRBV24-1,CATSDPLGTSGVTDTQYF,TGTGCCACCAGTGATCCTCTAGGGACTAGCGGGGTCACAGATACGCAGTATTTT
.,.,TRBJ1-4,TRBV25-1,CASSEFREKLFF,TGTGCCAGCAGTGAATTCAGGGAAAAACTGTTTTTT
.,TRBD2,TRBJ2-5,TRBV7-2,CASSLSASGRAQYF,TGTGCCAGCAGCTTGTCTGCTAGCGGGAGGGCCCAGTACTTC
.,.,TRBJ1-2,TRBV7-2,CASSLTPGGVNYGYTF,TGTGCCAGCAGCCTCACACCGGGGGGAGTTAACTATGGCTACACCTTC
.,.,TRBJ2-3,TRBV14,CASSQEPGSDTQYF,TGTGCCAGCAGCCAAGAACCGGGATCAGATACGCAGTATTTT
.,TRBD2,TRBJ2-1,TRBV7-6,CASSLGIAGGGEQFF,TGTGCCAGCAGCTTAGGGATAGCGGGAGGAGGTGAGCAGTTCTTC